The source of this T cell receptor (beta chain) is a study of technical replicates of blood from several donors (dated by TCRdb to the late 2010s). The receptor library was made with the immunoSEQ multiplex PCR assay. TCRdb provides this immuneACCESS table in a form limited to in-frame rearrangements. Some clones are lacking; in checked studies, under half of them reflect an unresolved V gene, and why the rest are absent is not known. In this sample the table shows 13,000 or so clones, 90% to 95% of which occur a single time. Clones ranked in the top ten supply 6.3% of the sample. Remarks on this clone: The target of this receptor is not known. Within one base of it there is no much larger clone, and no base qualities were kept.

Counted from cysteine to phenylalanine, this CDR3 has 13 amino acids. Only the CDR3 part of the read is kept: 39 bases, read in frame from the first base. Cut back by 4 bases and 2 bases, the V and J ends lie 8 bases apart. CDR1 GTSNPN and CDR2 SVGIG are derived from the germline V gene (reference sequence). The sequencing input was PBMCs. The TCR comes from a human donor in good health. The rearranged segments are TRBV30 and TRBJ2-2; TRBD1 might be the D gene, on 5 matching bases. DNA sequence: TGTGCCTGGACCTGGACAAACACCGGGGAGCTGTTTTTT. Its translation is CAWTWTNTGELFF.